This is a list of T cell receptor beta chains from one sample in a study of blood T cells in healthy people across ages. A single record per CDR3 protein comes from TCRdb applying MiXCR to the 5' RACE reads. This table holds 1.8 million or so distinct CDR3 sequences, about two fifths found once. The sample taken for sequencing was blood. The receptors come from a human donor in good health. Both conserved end residues are part of each CDR3. The D gene is left open where the match is weak. Where a row states a size, it is once, few, many or the class of an expanded clone; other rows omit it.

j_call d_call clone_size v_call cdr3_aa cdr3_nt
TRBJ2-3 - many TRBV5-1 CASSPGGAEDTQYF TGCGCCAGCAGTCCAGGGGGGGCGGAGGATACGCAGTATTTT
TRBJ1-1 - - TRBV27 CASSSEGHLNTEAFF TGTGCCAGCAGTTCAGAGGGACACCTGAACACTGAAGCTTTCTTT
TRBJ1-1 - - TRBV7-2 CASSFDPGLGTEAFF TGTGCCAGCAGCTTCGATCCAGGGCTGGGCACTGAAGCTTTCTTT
TRBJ2-1 TRBD2 - TRBV3-1 CASSHRGEGDEQFF TGTGCCAGCAGCCACCGCGGGGAGGGAGATGAGCAGTTCTTC
TRBJ1-1 - - TRBV12-3/TRBV12-4 CASTRVINTEAFF TGTGCCAGCACCAGAGTGATTAACACTGAAGCTTTCTTT
TRBJ2-7 - - TRBV10-3 CAIGQDLATYEQYF TGTGCCATCGGTCAGGACCTCGCAACCTACGAGCAGTACTTC
TRBJ2-5 - - TRBV20-1 CSARGYFQAAGQETQYF TGCAGTGCTAGAGGTTACTTCCAGGCGGCTGGCCAAGAGACCCAGTACTTC
TRBJ2-7 TRBD1 many TRBV2 CASRAGTVLSYEQYF TGTGCCAGCAGAGCCGGGACAGTCCTCTCCTACGAGCAGTACTTC
TRBJ2-7 - few TRBV20-1 CSARVGPNYEQYF TGCAGTGCTAGAGTAGGACCTAATTACGAGCAGTACTTC
TRBJ1-2 - once TRBV25-1 CASSDTGQVGGYTF TGTGCCAGCAGTGATACGGGGCAGGTCGGCGGCTACACCTTC
TRBJ1-5 - few TRBV9 CASSHNPAKDQPQHF TGTGCCAGCAGCCACAACCCCGCAAAGGATCAGCCCCAGCATTTT
TRBJ2-7 - few TRBV18 CASSPRVGNDEQYF TGTGCCAGCTCACCACGGGTTGGGAATGACGAGCAGTACTTC
TRBJ2-7 - few TRBV7-6 CASSRRSGQGSYEQYF TGTGCCAGCAGCAGGAGATCGGGTCAAGGGAGTTACGAGCAGTACTTC
TRBJ1-2 - few TRBV28 CASSLPPNSYGYTF TGTGCCAGCAGTTTACCGCCAAACAGTTATGGCTACACCTTC
TRBJ2-3 - - TRBV29-1 CSVASAGLVGTTQYF TGCAGCGTGGCAAGTGCAGGGCTGGTGGGTACTACGCAGTATTTT
TRBJ2-1 - few TRBV7-9 CANSLRVGLIDEQFF TGTGCCAACAGCCTCCGCGTAGGCTTAATCGATGAGCAGTTCTTC
TRBJ1-1 - many TRBV3-1 CASSPGGDTEAFF TGTGCCAGCAGCCCCGGCGGGGACACTGAAGCTTTCTTT
TRBJ1-2 - few TRBV27 CASRDSGFGGRFDYGYTF TGTGCCAGCAGAGACTCGGGGTTTGGGGGGCGCTTTGACTATGGCTACACCTTC
TRBJ1-5 - few TRBV2 CATNRDSNQPQHF TGTGCCACGAACAGGGATAGCAATCAGCCCCAGCATTTT
TRBJ2-7 - few TRBV29-1 CSVLGHLPYEQYF TGCAGCGTTCTTGGACACCTGCCCTACGAGCAGTACTTC
TRBJ1-5 TRBD1 - TRBV6-2/TRBV6-3 CASSSSGQGVRPQHF TGTGCCAGCAGTTCCTCGGGACAGGGGGTTCGGCCCCAGCATTTT
TRBJ2-7 - - TRBV2 CASGDLSSYNEQYF TGTGCCAGCGGGGATTTGAGCTCCTACAATGAGCAGTACTTC
TRBJ2-5 TRBD2 - TRBV9 CASCEAGQETQYF TGTGCCAGCTGCGAAGCGGGACAAGAGACCCAGTACTTC
TRBJ2-3 - - TRBV12-3/TRBV12-4 CASSLGPRAGADTQYF TGTGCCAGCAGTTTAGGTCCCAGGGCGGGCGCAGATACGCAGTATTTT
TRBJ2-7 - few TRBV28 CASSSHEQYF TGTGCCAGCAGTTCACACGAGCAGTACTTC
TRBJ2-1 - - TRBV7-3 CASSFSFGSYNEQFF TGTGCCAGCAGCTTTTCGTTTGGCTCCTACAATGAGCAGTTCTTC
TRBJ2-1 - - TRBV6-2/TRBV6-3 CATNYNEQFF TGTGCCACCAACTACAATGAGCAGTTCTTC
TRBJ2-1 TRBD1 many TRBV20-1 CSARRQGSYNEQFF TGCAGTGCTAGACGACAGGGCTCCTACAATGAGCAGTTCTTC
TRBJ2-1 - - TRBV5-1 CASSLRGSGEQFF TGCGCCAGCAGCTTGAGGGGGTCCGGTGAGCAGTTCTTC
TRBJ2-1 - many TRBV4-1 CASSLGTPNEQFF TGCGCCAGCAGCCTCGGGACACCTAATGAGCAGTTCTTC
TRBJ1-2 - few TRBV29-1 CSVVGASSSGQGGYTF TGCAGCGTTGTGGGGGCCTCCTCCTCTGGCCAAGGTGGCTACACCTTC
TRBJ1-1 - - TRBV7-2 CASSSPGVRAEAFF TGTGCCAGCAGCTCACCAGGGGTTCGGGCTGAAGCTTTCTTT
TRBJ1-4 - once TRBV2 CASSEAGTDEKLFF TGTGCCAGCAGTGAAGCGGGTACAGATGAAAAACTGTTTTTT
TRBJ2-3 - - TRBV7-2 CASSFSNTQYF TGTGCCAGCAGCTTTAGTAATACGCAGTATTTT
TRBJ2-5 - - TRBV12-3/TRBV12-4 CASSLAPRRETQYF TGTGCCAGCAGTTTAGCGCCCAGGCGGGAGACCCAGTACTTC
TRBJ2-4 - - TRBV11-2 CASGRRDRGNIQYF TGTGCCAGCGGCAGGCGGGATCGGGGAAACATTCAGTACTTC
TRBJ2-3 - few TRBV20-1 CSATDTASTDTQYF TGCAGTGCTACTGATACAGCTTCCACAGATACGCAGTATTTT
TRBJ2-3 - few TRBV7-9 CASSFGVDLLNTDTQYF TGTGCCAGCAGCTTCGGTGTTGATCTTTTGAACACAGATACGCAGTATTTT
TRBJ1-1 - - TRBV28 CTSSFMEAGEAFF TGTACCAGCAGTTTTATGGAGGCGGGCGAAGCTTTCTTT
TRBJ2-7 - - TRBV12-3/TRBV12-4 CASSLYQREQYF TGTGCCAGCAGCCTGTATCAACGCGAGCAGTACTTC
TRBJ2-3 - few TRBV7-2 CASGGRGPPSTDTQYF TGTGCCAGCGGCGGTAGGGGACCGCCAAGCACAGATACGCAGTATTTT
TRBJ2-7 - few TRBV10-3 CAISAVGGTLPGEQYF TGTGCCATCAGTGCAGTCGGCGGCACACTGCCGGGAGAGCAGTACTTC
TRBJ2-1 TRBD1 - TRBV7-6 CASSLSRTGGYNEQFF TGTGCCAGCAGCCTAAGTCGGACAGGGGGTTACAATGAGCAGTTCTTC
TRBJ2-1 - many TRBV6-2/TRBV6-3 CASSYAGENNEQFF TGTGCCAGCAGTTACGCCGGGGAAAACAATGAGCAGTTCTTC
TRBJ2-5 TRBD2 few TRBV15 CATSRSRGAPQETQYF TGTGCCACCAGCAGGTCGCGGGGGGCCCCACAAGAGACCCAGTACTTC
TRBJ1-2 - - TRBV4-2 CASSQDIGKGYTF TGTGCCAGCAGCCAAGATATAGGGAAGGGCTACACCTTC
TRBJ2-5 TRBD2 few TRBV4-3 CASSQSSGGTEETQYF TGCGCCAGCAGCCAATCTAGCGGGGGGACCGAAGAGACCCAGTACTTC